These 27 T cell receptor beta chains were sequenced from one sample in a study of blood T cell repertoires in COVID-19. Clones were sequenced by immunoSEQ multiplex PCR, and TCRdb holds only the in-frame ones, with some missing. The table records a few hundred thousand clones, more than 85% of them present only once. The sample consisted of PBMCs or T cells enriched from blood (not recorded which). The receptors shown here come from a woman younger than 45 who had recovered from COVID-19.

This sequence joins TRBV5-1 and TRBJ2-2; possibly TRBD1 for D (5 bases). Germline-derived CDR1 and CDR2 are SGHRS and YFSETQ. V lost 1 base to trimming and J lost 4 bases, with 11 bases between them. The CDR3 runs 15 residues. CDR3 amino acids: CASSLTQGSTGELFF. CDR3 DNA: TGCGCCAGCAGCTTGACTCAGGGATCCACCGGGGAGCTGTTTTTT. The variable domain in full, completed from reference TRBV5-1 and TRBJ2-2, reads KAGVTQTPRYLIKTRGQQVTLSCSPISGHRSVSWYQQTPGQGLQFLFEYFSETQRNKGNFPGRFSGRQFSNSRSEMNVSTLELGDSALYLCASSLTQGSTGELFFGEGSRLTVL.

This sequence joins TRBV27 and TRBJ2-2; D is perhaps TRBD1 (6 bases). CDR3 length equals 14 residues. V gave up 2 bases and J gave up 7 bases, with 11 bases separating them. Looked up from germline, CDR1 is MNHEY and CDR2 is SMNVEV (reference sequence). CDR3 DNA sequence: TGTGCCAGCAGTTTAGACAGGAGCCTCGGGGAGCTGTTTTTT. Translating gives CASSLDRSLGELFF.

The chain recombines TRBV5-1 with TRBJ2-2, with D perhaps TRBD2 (5 bases). Trimming left V 0 bases short and J 4 bases short, with 7 bases between. CDR1 SGHRS and CDR2 YFSETQ come from the germline V gene. The length of the CDR3 is 14 residues. CDR3: CASSLDGSTGELFF. Here the CDR3 DNA reads TGCGCCAGCAGCTTGGATGGGAGCACCGGGGAGCTGTTTTTT.

The chain employs TRBV11-1 and TRBJ2-3; 9 bases line up with TRBD1. The V and J ends lost 5 bases and 2 bases, in that order; junction bases with no gene match: 8. Germline CDR1 SGHAT, CDR2 FQDESV (reference sequence). The length of the CDR3 is 16 residues. CDR3 sequence reads: CASSRPRDRDTDTQYF. The CDR3 region has the DNA TGTGCCAGCAGCCGACCACGGGACAGGGACACAGATACGCAGTATTTT.

The genes are TRBV11-2 and TRBJ2-7; 9 bases fit TRBD1. V was clipped by 3 bases and J by 4 bases; unmatched bases: 7. This CDR3 has 15 amino acids. CDR1 SGHAT and CDR2 FQNNGV come from the germline V gene. CDR3 in amino acids: CASSFSQGANYEQYF. In DNA form, the CDR3 reads TGTGCCAGCAGCTTTTCACAGGGGGCTAATTACGAGCAGTACTTC. Based on the CDR3 plus reference TRBV11-2 and TRBJ2-7, the full variable domain is EAGVAQSPRYKIIEKRQSVAFWCNPISGHATLYWYQQILGQGPKLLIQFQNNGVVDDSQLPKDRFSAERLKGVDSTLKIQPAKLEDSAVYLCASSFSQGANYEQYFGPGTRLTVT.

V is TRBV2 and J is TRBJ2-3; 9 bases align to TRBD2. The length of the CDR3 is 14 residues. The trim removed 6 bases at V and 2 bases at J, leaving 3 bases unmatched. Per germline, CDR1 SNHLY and CDR2 FYNNEI. CDR3 DNA sequence: TGTGCCAGCAGCGGACTAGCGATCACAGATACGCAGTATTTT. Its protein is CASSGLAITDTQYF.

The rearrangement links TRBV5-1 to TRBJ1-1; D is unclear. V lost 0 bases, J lost 5 bases, and 14 bases lay in between. Germline V gene lookup returns CDR1 SGHRS and CDR2 YFSETQ. This CDR3 comprises 15 residues. DNA of the CDR3: TGCGCCAGCAGCTTGGGGCCAGCCAGCAGGACTGAAGCTTTCTTT. This codes for CASSLGPASRTEAFF.

This chain joins TRBV5-1 and TRBJ2-3; 11 nucleotides agree with TRBD2. V was clipped by 4 bases and J by 2 bases; unmatched bases: 6. The CDR3 extends over 16 amino acids. Per the germline V gene, CDR1 is SGHRS and CDR2 is YFSETQ. The CDR3 sequence: CASSVGTSGPTDTQYF. The CDR3 DNA follows: TGCGCCAGCAGCGTGGGGACTAGCGGACCCACAGATACGCAGTATTTT.

The CDR3 loop reads CASSPIAGSNEQYF. For the CDR3, the DNA is TGTGCCAGCTCACCCATAGCGGGATCGAACGAGCAGTACTTC. The V call is TRBV18, the J call TRBJ2-7, with 8 nucleotides matching TRBD2. This CDR3 contains 14 residues. With V trimmed by 3 bases and J by 5 bases, 6 bases remained unmatched. Germline loops: CDR1 KGHSH, CDR2 LQKENI.

The genes are TRBV4-1 and TRBJ2-7, with a possible D match to TRBD2 (5 bases). There are 14 residues in the CDR3. V was clipped by 0 bases and J by 12 bases, with 18 bases between them. Germline lookup yields CDR1 MGHRA and CDR2 YSYEKL. The CDR3 DNA sequence: TGCGCCAGCAGCCAAGATGGGAGTTACTCCCAACTGTACTTC. Its translation: CASSQDGSYSQLYF.

The CDR3 loop is CATARLVGETQYF. CDR3 bases: TGTGCCACCGCGAGACTAGTGGGAGAGACCCAGTACTTC. The gene calls are TRBV15 and TRBJ2-5; a weak D match, TRBD2 (6 bases). This CDR3 comprises 13 residues. CDR1 is LNHNV and CDR2 is YYDKDF in the germline V gene (reference sequence). V was clipped by 8 bases and J by 4 bases, with 14 bases between them.

The chain recombines TRBV19 with TRBJ1-4; TRBD1 matches at 8 bases. Per the germline V gene, CDR1 is LNHDA and CDR2 is SQIVND (reference sequence). J was trimmed by 8 bases and V by 7 bases; bases with no gene match: 6. The CDR3 spans 13 residues. CDR3 protein: CASINQGAEKLFF. The CDR3 DNA is TGTGCCAGTATTAACCAGGGGGCGGAAAAACTGTTTTTT.

This clone was counted between two and nine times. The rearrangement joins TRBV7-9 to TRBJ2-7, with TRBD2 matching 8 bases. Looked up from germline, CDR1 is SEHNR and CDR2 is FQNEAQ (reference sequence). The CDR3 contains 16 residues. V shed 5 bases and J 5 bases; nucleotides not matched to a gene: 14. In DNA, the CDR3 is TGTGCCAGCAGCATGTTGGTTGCGGGAGGTCGGGACGAGCAGTACTTC. Encoded protein: CASSMLVAGGRDEQYF.

This chain links TRBV4-1 with TRBJ2-2; the match to TRBD2 covers 12 bases. Germline CDR1 and CDR2: MGHRA and YSYEKL. V was pared by 0 bases and J by 2 bases, with 4 bases of the junction left unmatched. The CDR3 extends over 18 amino acids. The CDR3 region has the DNA TGCGCCAGCAGCCAAGAACTAGCGGGGGGCAAAAACACCGGGGAGCTGTTTTTT. It encodes CASSQELAGGKNTGELFF.

The V and J genes are TRBV6-1 and TRBJ2-7; D is perhaps TRBD1 (6 bases). In germline, CDR1 is MNHNS, CDR2 SASEGT. This CDR3 is built from 15 residues. V dropped 1 base and J dropped 0 bases, with 10 bases sitting between them. CDR3 in DNA: TGTGCCAGCAGTGAAGTAGGGGGAATCTCCTACGAGCAGTACTTC. Translation gives CASSEVGGISYEQYF.

The chain is built from TRBV9 and TRBJ1-1; D not certain. Germline values: CDR1 SGDLS, CDR2 YYNGEE. V shed 1 base and J shed 4 bases, with 8 bases lying between them. The CDR3 has 13 amino acids. CDR3 in amino acids: CASSVSGVTEAFF. CDR3 nucleotide sequence: TGTGCCAGCAGCGTATCCGGGGTCACTGAAGCTTTCTTT. Looking up the rest from reference TRBV9 and TRBJ1-1 gives the full variable domain: DSGVTQTPKHLITATGQRVTLRCSPRSGDLSVYWYQQSLDQGLQFLIQYYNGEERAKGNILERFSAQQFPDLHSELNLSSLELGDSALYFCASSVSGVTEAFFGQGTRLTVV.

The chain recombines TRBV7-8 with TRBJ2-5; D call uncertain. The CDR3 contains 16 residues. V dropped 1 base and J dropped 2 bases, with 14 bases sitting between them. Germline values: CDR1 SGHVS, CDR2 FQNEAQ. The CDR3 spells CASSLVLWADQETQYF. DNA of the CDR3: TGTGCCAGCAGCTTAGTTCTTTGGGCAGATCAAGAGACCCAGTACTTC. The full variable domain, completed using reference TRBV7-8 and TRBJ2-5, is GAGVSQSPRYKVAKRGQDVALRCDPISGHVSLFWYQQALGQGPEFLTYFQNEAQLDKSGLPSDRFFAERPEGSVSTLKIQRTQQEDSAVYLCASSLVLWADQETQYFGPGTRLLVL.

V gene TRBV5-3 combines with J gene TRBJ2-5, with a possible D match to TRBD1 (6 bases). TRBV5-3 is classed as an ORF, of uncertain function. Trimming left V 2 bases short and J 3 bases short, with 11 bases between. The CDR3 is 14 residues long. CDR3 bases: TGTGCCAGAAGCTTTAGGACAGCAGAAGAGACCCAGTACTTC. Encoded protein: CARSFRTAEETQYF.

This clone came up once. The rearrangement links TRBV2 to TRBJ1-1; 12 bases map to TRBD1. The germline V gene has CDR1 SNHLY and CDR2 FYNNEI. The CDR3 sequence is 14 residues long. With 8 bases clipped from V and 0 bases from J, the junction kept 1 base outside the gene matches. Written as DNA, the CDR3 is TGTGCCAGCGGGACAGGGGGCTTGAACACTGAAGCTTTCTTT. Translating it yields CASGTGGLNTEAFF.

This CDR3 is CASSLGEASGANVLTF. CDR3 coding DNA: TGCGCCAGCAGTCTGGGGGAGGCCTCTGGGGCCAACGTCCTGACTTTC. V gene TRBV5-1 combines with J gene TRBJ2-6; weak D call: TRBD2 (6 bases). Germline V CDR1 and CDR2: SGHRS, YFSETQ. Trimming left V 5 bases short and J 0 bases short, with 12 bases between. CDR3 length: 16 amino acids.

This clone has only a few counts. The chain is built from TRBV9 and TRBJ2-2, with 7 bases identical to TRBD1. This CDR3 has 13 residues. CDR1 and CDR2 (germline): SGDLS, YYNGEE. V trimming: 5 bases; J trimming: 6 bases; junction bases outside the gene matches: 4. The CDR3 nucleotides read TGTGCCAGCAGACGCCAGGGGGCCGGGGAGCTGTTTTTT. It encodes CASRRQGAGELFF.

V gene TRBV6-1 combines with J gene TRBJ1-2; D is unclear. V was clipped by 1 base and J by 2 bases, with 8 bases between them. The germline V gene has CDR1 MNHNS and CDR2 SASEGT. The CDR3 length is 14 residues. CDR3 amino acids: CASSEGVRNYGYTF. The CDR3 nucleotides read TGTGCCAGCAGTGAAGGGGTCAGGAACTATGGCTACACCTTC.

This clone was seen more than once but under ten times. This chain uses TRBV11-2 with TRBJ2-3, with D maybe TRBD1 (6 bases). CDR1 SGHAT and CDR2 FQNNGV come from the germline V gene. V was cut by 3 bases and J by 4 bases, with 17 bases left in between. The CDR3 consists of 16 residues. The CDR3 sequence: CASSFVGAIRPDTQYF. CDR3 sequence (DNA): TGTGCCAGCAGCTTCGTGGGGGCGATCCGCCCAGATACGCAGTATTTT.

V usage is TRBV27 and J usage is TRBJ2-7, with unresolved D. V gave up 0 bases and J gave up 0 bases, with 9 bases separating them. This CDR3 is 15 amino acids long. Germline-derived CDR1 and CDR2 are MNHEY and SMNVEV (reference sequence). The CDR3 nucleotides read TGTGCCAGCAGTTTATCTCGCGGAAGCTCCTACGAGCAGTACTTC. It translates to CASSLSRGSSYEQYF.

The rearrangement uses TRBV19 and TRBJ1-4; maybe TRBD1 (5 bases). The CDR3 runs 15 residues. V was shortened by 3 bases and J by 4 bases, with 12 bases between the two germline ends. CDR1 LNHDA and CDR2 SQIVND come from the germline V gene (reference sequence). CDR3 DNA: TGTGCCAGTAGTATGCTCCAGGGTAGTAATGAAAAACTGTTTTTT. It specifies CASSMLQGSNEKLFF.

This rearrangement joins TRBV6-5 to TRBJ1-3, with 7 bases identical to TRBD1. The CDR3 length is 15 residues. V gave up 2 bases and J gave up 4 bases; unmatched junction bases: 5. CDR1 is MNHEY and CDR2 is SVGAGI in the germline V gene. The CDR3 sequence is CASSYGSDRGNTIYF. CDR3 coding DNA: TGTGCCAGCAGTTACGGTTCGGACAGGGGAAACACCATATATTTT.

The chain is built from TRBV5-5 and TRBJ2-4; 8 nucleotides agree with TRBD1. The trim removed 4 bases at V and 11 bases at J, leaving 5 bases unmatched. Per the germline V gene, CDR1 is SGHKS and CDR2 is YYEKEE (reference sequence). The CDR3 consists of 12 residues. The CDR3 spells CASSPRTGLQYF. The CDR3 coding sequence is TGTGCCAGCAGCCCTAGGACAGGGCTTCAGTACTTC. Using reference TRBV5-5 and TRBJ2-4 for the parts outside the CDR3, the full variable domain is DAGVTQSPTHLIKTRGQQVTLRCSPISGHKSVSWYQQVLGQGPQFIFQYYEKEERGRGNFPDRFSARQFPNYSSELNVNALLLGDSALYLCASSPRTGLQYFGAGTRLSVL.